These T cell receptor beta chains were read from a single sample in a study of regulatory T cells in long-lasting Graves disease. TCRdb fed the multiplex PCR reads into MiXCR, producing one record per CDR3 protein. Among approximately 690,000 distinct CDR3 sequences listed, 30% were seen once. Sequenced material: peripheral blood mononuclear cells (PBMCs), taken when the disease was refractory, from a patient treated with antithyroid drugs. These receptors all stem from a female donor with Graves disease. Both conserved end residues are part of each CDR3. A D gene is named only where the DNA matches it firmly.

CDR3 protein: CASSKRTGEFEQYF; J gene: TRBJ2-7; V gene: TRBV5-1; D gene: TRBD1
CDR3 protein: CASRDGFYGYTF; J gene: TRBJ1-2; V gene: TRBV2; D gene: .
CDR3 protein: CASSEWGETEECW; J gene: TRBJ1-1; V gene: TRBV6-1; D gene: .
CDR3 protein: CASSASPGQGIPSNQPQHF; J gene: TRBJ1-5; V gene: TRBV27; D gene: TRBD1
CDR3 protein: CASSREGTAAGYTF; J gene: TRBJ1-2; V gene: TRBV7-9; D gene: .
CDR3 protein: CASSQVRGRGSTNEKLFF; J gene: TRBJ1-4; V gene: TRBV3-1; D gene: .
CDR3 protein: CASSLGEREYQETQYF; J gene: TRBJ2-5; V gene: TRBV11-2; D gene: .
CDR3 protein: CASIPGGCYEQYF; J gene: TRBJ2-7; V gene: TRBV12-3/TRBV12-4; D gene: TRBD2
CDR3 protein: CASSLLQRKRAPNNEQFF; J gene: TRBJ2-1; V gene: TRBV27; D gene: .
CDR3 protein: CASSLSPSGIEFTEAFF; J gene: TRBJ1-1; V gene: TRBV12-3/TRBV12-4; D gene: .
CDR3 protein: CASSYLGQVEAFF; J gene: TRBJ1-1; V gene: TRBV10-3; D gene: .
CDR3 protein: CASSLGTVPYNEQFF; J gene: TRBJ2-1; V gene: TRBV7-9; D gene: .
CDR3 protein: CASVGSYEQYF; J gene: TRBJ2-7; V gene: TRBV6-1; D gene: .
CDR3 protein: CASSLEDGLNQPQHF; J gene: TRBJ1-5; V gene: TRBV12-3/TRBV12-4; D gene: .
CDR3 protein: CASSSRDSFSYEQYF; J gene: TRBJ2-7; V gene: TRBV27; D gene: TRBD1
CDR3 protein: CSVEGAAGTNYGYTF; J gene: TRBJ1-2; V gene: TRBV29-1; D gene: .
CDR3 protein: CASRSPSRGMHTF; J gene: TRBJ1-2; V gene: TRBV2; D gene: .
CDR3 protein: CASRAGDGGANTEAFF; J gene: TRBJ1-1; V gene: TRBV28; D gene: .